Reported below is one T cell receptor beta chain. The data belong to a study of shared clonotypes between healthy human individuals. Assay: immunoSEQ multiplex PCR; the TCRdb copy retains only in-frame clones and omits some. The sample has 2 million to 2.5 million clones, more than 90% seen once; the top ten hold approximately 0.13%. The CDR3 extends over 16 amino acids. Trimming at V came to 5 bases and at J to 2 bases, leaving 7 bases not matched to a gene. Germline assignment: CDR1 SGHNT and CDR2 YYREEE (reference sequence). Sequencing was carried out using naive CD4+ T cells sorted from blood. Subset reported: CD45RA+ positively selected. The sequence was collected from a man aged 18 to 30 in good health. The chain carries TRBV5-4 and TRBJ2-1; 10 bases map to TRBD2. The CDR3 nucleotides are TGTGCCAGCAGGAATCTAGCGGGAGTGCCCTACAATGAGCAGTTCTTC. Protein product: CASRNLAGVPYNEQFF.